This T cell receptor beta chain originates from a study of OX40 agonist ivuxolimab in advanced cancers. Clones were sequenced by immunoSEQ multiplex PCR, and TCRdb holds only the in-frame ones, with some missing. The sample lists around 84,000 clones; less than 85% were seen once. Trimming cost V 1 base and J 2 bases; bases outside gene matches: 4. The CDR3 is 15 residues long. The V gene's germline CDR1 is MNHNS and CDR2 SASEGT. This receptor was identified in an adult with an advanced solid tumor such as melanoma, head and neck, liver or kidney cancer. Sequenced material: CD4+ or CD8+ T cells sorted from blood, taken in a trial of the OX40 agonist ivuxolimab. The rearrangement uses TRBV6-1 and TRBJ1-2, with 7 bases that match TRBD1. The CDR3 is CASSEGGQNNYGYTF. CDR3 bases: TGTGCCAGCAGTGAAGGGGGACAGAACAACTATGGCTACACCTTC.